What follows are 4 T cell receptor beta chains derived from one specimen sequenced in a study of blood T cell repertoires in COVID-19. TCRdb's table, derived via immunoSEQ multiplex PCR, lists solely in-frame clones and lacks some. The sample lists roughly 410,000 clones; around 91% were seen once. The sequencing sample was made of peripheral blood. All receptors derive from a woman between 40 and 55 years old with COVID-19, enrolled during active disease.

This chain's CDR3 is CATSRGGTSYGYTF. DNA for the CDR3: TGTGCCACCAGCAGGGGGGGGACGAGCTATGGCTACACCTTC. The V call is TRBV15, the J call TRBJ1-2, with D possibly matching TRBD1 (5 bases). The V end was cut by 3 bases, the J end by 4 bases, with 12 bases between. CDR3 length equals 14 residues. Germline V gene sequence: CDR1 LNHNV, CDR2 YYDKDF (reference sequence).

This chain connects TRBV7-2 to TRBJ2-2, with 7 bases that match TRBD1. This CDR3 contains 15 residues. The J segment lost 4 bases and the V segment lost 3 bases, leaving 5 bases of the junction unmatched. The germline V gene encodes CDR1 SGHTA and CDR2 FQGNSA. The chain's CDR3 is CASSFRTGFTGELFF. The CDR3 region has the DNA TGTGCCAGCAGCTTTCGGACAGGCTTCACCGGGGAGCTGTTTTTT.

The chain is built from TRBV2 and TRBJ1-5; D unclear. The CDR3 has 14 amino acids. The V gene lost 0 bases and the J gene lost 1 base, with 4 bases spanning the gap. Germline V gives CDR1 SNHLY, CDR2 FYNNEI. For the CDR3, the DNA is TGTGCCAGCAGTGAAGCCCAGAGCAATCAGCCCCAGCATTTT. Its translation: CASSEAQSNQPQHF.

This clone came up a few times. V is TRBV12-5 and J is TRBJ2-2; tentatively, D is TRBD1 (6 bases). The CDR3 consists of 14 residues. CDR1 is LGHNT and CDR2 is FRNRAP in the germline V gene. V was shortened by 3 bases and J by 5 bases, with 10 bases between the two germline ends. Written as DNA, the CDR3 is TGTGCTAGTGGTTTTGGGGGCGAAACCGGGGAGCTGTTTTTT. It translates to CASGFGGETGELFF.